Presented here are 7 T cell receptor beta chains from one specimen sequenced in a study of cytomegalovirus exposure and HLA in healthy donors. This PCR relied on a set of 60 Vbeta primers and 13 Jbeta primers. Some clones are missing from TCRdb's copy, which holds only in-frame ones; the method was immunoSEQ multiplex PCR. Of some 150,000 clones listed, about 77% are singletons. The specimen sequenced was PBMCs. These receptors were obtained from a female donor in good health and CMV-seronegative.

A single count supports this clone. The chain recombines TRBV5-1 with TRBJ2-5; possibly TRBD2 for D (6 bases). The CDR3 totals 15 residues. Looked up from germline, CDR1 is SGHRS and CDR2 is YFSETQ. V was shortened by 4 bases and J by 3 bases, with 16 bases between the two germline ends. CDR3 nucleotide sequence: TGCGCCAGCAGCCGGGCGGGGTTTGGCGAAGAGACCCAGTACTTC. This codes for CASSRAGFGEETQYF.

The V gene is TRBV28, the J gene TRBJ2-2, with 8 bases matching TRBD2. Losses at the gene ends were 7 bases for V and 4 bases for J; bases not matched to a gene: 5. Germline lookup yields CDR1 MDHEN and CDR2 SYDVKM. This CDR3 is built from 14 residues. The CDR3 protein is CASTKLAGTGELFF. The CDR3 region has the DNA TGTGCCAGCACCAAGCTAGCGGGCACCGGGGAGCTGTTTTTT. The full variable domain, in which reference TRBV28 and TRBJ2-2 provide the parts outside the CDR3, is DVKVTQSSRYLVKRTGEKVFLECVQDMDHENMFWYRQDPGLGLRLIYFSYDVKMKEKGDIPEGYSVSREKKERFSLILESASTNQTSMYLCASTKLAGTGELFFGEGSRLTVL.

The rearrangement joins TRBV6-6 to TRBJ2-5; D is ambiguous. The germline CDR1 and CDR2 sequences are MNHNY and SVGAGI (reference sequence). V lost 2 bases, J lost 1 base, and 11 bases lay in between. There are 15 residues in the CDR3. CDR3 protein: CASSYDTPIQETQYF. CDR3 sequence (DNA): TGTGCCAGCAGTTACGACACACCGATCCAAGAGACCCAGTACTTC.

DNA of the CDR3: TGTGCCACCAGCAGAGATCCAGGCAGCGGTGAAAAACTGTTTTTT. This gives the protein CATSRDPGSGEKLFF. V usage is TRBV15 and J usage is TRBJ1-4; D ambiguous. Germline assignment: CDR1 LNHNV and CDR2 YYDKDF (reference sequence). Trimming took off 0 bases at V and 7 bases at J, with 12 bases between the two ends. The length of the CDR3 is 15 residues.

The rearrangement uses TRBV19 and TRBJ1-3; D perhaps matches TRBD1 (5 bases). The V and J ends lost 3 bases and 0 bases respectively, with 15 bases between them. CDR1 LNHDA and CDR2 SQIVND come from the germline V gene (reference sequence). CDR3 length equals 17 residues. CDR3 nucleotides: TGTGCCAGTAGTATCCAGGGCCTTCCTTACTCTGGAAACACCATATATTTT. It is translated as CASSIQGLPYSGNTIYF.

In its sample, this clone was seen once. This chain joins TRBV5-8 and TRBJ2-5; 11 bases are shared with TRBD2. Germline CDR1 and CDR2: SGHTS and YDEGEE. The CDR3 covers 17 residues. Trimming took 2 bases from V and 4 from J; bases not matched to a gene: 10. Here the CDR3 DNA reads TGTGCCAGCAGCTTCCTGGTAGCGGGGGGGCTAGTAGAGACCCAGTACTTC. The encoded protein is CASSFLVAGGLVETQYF. The full variable domain, with the rest looked up from reference TRBV5-8 and TRBJ2-5, is EAGVTQSPTHLIKTRGQQATLRCSPISGHTSVYWYQQALGLGLQFLLWYDEGEERNRGNFPPRFSGRQFPNYSSELNVNALELEDSALYLCASSFLVAGGLVETQYFGPGTRLLVL.

The chain joins TRBV28 to TRBJ1-1; the match to TRBD1 covers 12 bases. Germline V gene lookup returns CDR1 MDHEN and CDR2 SYDVKM. The CDR3 is 18 amino acids. V gave up 3 bases and J gave up 6 bases; unmatched junction bases: 14. In nucleotides, the CDR3 is TGTGCCAGCAGTTTTGTTATTTTCGAGGGACAGGGGGCGTCTGAAGCTTTCTTT. Translation gives CASSFVIFEGQGASEAFF. Full variable domain (outside the CDR3, taken from reference TRBV28 and TRBJ1-1): DVKVTQSSRYLVKRTGEKVFLECVQDMDHENMFWYRQDPGLGLRLIYFSYDVKMKEKGDIPEGYSVSREKKERFSLILESASTNQTSMYLCASSFVIFEGQGASEAFFGQGTRLTVV.